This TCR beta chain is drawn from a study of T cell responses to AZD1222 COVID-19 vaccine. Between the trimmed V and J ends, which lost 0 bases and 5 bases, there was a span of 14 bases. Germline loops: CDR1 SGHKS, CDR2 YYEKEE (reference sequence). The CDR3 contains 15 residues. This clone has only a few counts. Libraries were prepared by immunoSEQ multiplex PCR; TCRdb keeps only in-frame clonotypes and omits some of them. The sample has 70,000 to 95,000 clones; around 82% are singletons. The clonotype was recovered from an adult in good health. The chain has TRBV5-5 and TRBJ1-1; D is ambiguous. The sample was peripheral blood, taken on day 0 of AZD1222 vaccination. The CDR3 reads CASSLERSGRTEAFF. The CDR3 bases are TGTGCCAGCAGCTTGGAAAGGTCCGGGAGGACTGAAGCTTTCTTT.